The 30 T cell receptor beta chains listed next were all sequenced from one sample in a study of T cells expressing NK-cell markers. TCRdb reprocessed the 5' RACE reads, with one entry per CDR3 protein and no DNA. This sample contains about 460,000 distinct CDR3 sequences. The specimen was blood T cells: a sorted CD56 or NKG2C T cell subset, CD4+ or CD8+ T cells, or bulk PBMC T cells (not recorded which). The receptors originated from a woman aged 45-60 years in good health.

The genes are TRBV5-1 and TRBJ2-5; as DNA is missing, the TRBD1 call by TCRdb cannot be tested. The germline gives CDR1 SGHRS, CDR2 YFSETQ. The CDR3 has 16 residues. This CDR3 is CASSLGTGGLRETQYF.

The chain uses TRBV7-2 and TRBJ2-3. This CDR3 spans 16 amino acids. CDR1 is SGHTA and CDR2 is FQGNSA in the germline V gene. The CDR3 reads CASSLFFGVSTDTQYF.

The chain combines TRBV5-1 with TRBJ1-2; TCRdb gives TRBD1 as the D gene, but with no DNA this cannot be confirmed. Germline V gene sequence: CDR1 SGHRS, CDR2 YFSETQ. The length of the CDR3 is 14 residues. The CDR3 reads CASSQGGQSKGYTF.

The chain combines TRBV24-1 with TRBJ2-5; the TCRdb D gene call, TRBD1, has no DNA to confirm it. There are 15 residues in the CDR3. Looked up from germline, CDR1 is KGHDR and CDR2 is SFDVKD. CDR3 in amino acids: CATSVVGGWGETQYF.

The rearrangement joins TRBV5-1 to TRBJ2-7; the TCRdb call, TRBD2, lacks DNA for checking. Germline CDR1 and CDR2: SGHRS and YFSETQ. This CDR3 is 14 amino acids long. CDR3 sequence: CASSLGRETDEQYF.

The chain couples TRBV5-1 to TRBJ2-3; TCRdb's assignment of TRBD1 cannot be checked, as there is no DNA. This CDR3 spans 14 amino acids. CDR1 and CDR2 (germline): SGHRS, YFSETQ. The CDR3 loop is CASWTGGSTDTQYF.

V gene TRBV20-1 combines with J gene TRBJ1-4. This CDR3 is 14 amino acids long. Germline V CDR1 and CDR2: DFQATT, SNEGSKA (reference sequence). The CDR3 loop reads CSASVRAINEKLFF.

The chain joins TRBV4-1 to TRBJ2-5. The CDR3 loop spans 13 amino acids. Germline V gene lookup returns CDR1 MGHRA and CDR2 YSYEKL. The CDR3 protein is CASSLNVGGTQYF.

The CDR3 is CASSFRGVDEQFF. The chain joins TRBV12-3 or TRBV12-4 to TRBJ2-1; TCRdb names TRBD1, which stays unverified in the absence of DNA. The CDR3 has 13 amino acids.

This chain's CDR3 is CSAGTSGIGNEQFF. The rearrangement joins TRBV20-1 to TRBJ2-1; the TCRdb call, TRBD2, lacks DNA for checking. The CDR3 contains 14 residues. Germline CDR1 reads DFQATT; CDR2 reads SNEGSKA (reference sequence).

The V gene is TRBV12-3 or TRBV12-4, the J gene TRBJ2-6; TCRdb returns TRBD1, unconfirmable since there is no DNA. The CDR3 runs 16 residues. Here the CDR3 reads CASSPDSISGANVLTF.

The chain recombines TRBV7-2 with TRBJ2-1. The CDR3 is made up of 14 amino acids. Looked up from germline, CDR1 is SGHTA and CDR2 is FQGNSA. CDR3 loop: CASSLARLTNEQFF.

The rearrangement links TRBV20-1 to TRBJ2-2; absent DNA, TCRdb's TRBD1 call cannot be checked. This CDR3 is 16 amino acids long. CDR1 and CDR2 from the germline V gene are DFQATT and SNEGSKA (reference sequence). CDR3 protein: CSARMPGQGYGGELFF.

The gene calls are TRBV19 and TRBJ2-4; with no DNA, the TCRdb D assignment of TRBD2 cannot be verified. CDR3 length: 13 residues. CDR1 LNHDA and CDR2 SQIVND come from the germline V gene (reference sequence). The CDR3 is CATRAGGGNIQYF.

The rearrangement joins TRBV30 to TRBJ1-1. CDR1 and CDR2 from the germline V gene are GTSNPN and SVGIG (reference sequence). This CDR3 is built from 12 residues. CDR3 region: CAWSRGGGEAFF.

The chain has TRBV6-2 or TRBV6-3 and TRBJ2-1. CDR3 length: 11 amino acids. Germline values: CDR1 MNHEY, CDR2 SVGEGT. The CDR3 loop is CASSYGLLRFF.

The chain recombines TRBV12-3 or TRBV12-4 with TRBJ2-7; TCRdb's D call of TRBD1 is untestable without DNA. The CDR3 runs to 13 residues. The CDR3 protein is CASSPFEAYEQYF.

The V gene is TRBV7-8, the J gene TRBJ2-1; TCRdb lists TRBD2, though no DNA is available to test this call. The CDR3 covers 14 residues. Germline V gene data show CDR1 as SGHVS and CDR2 as FQNEAQ. This chain's CDR3 is CASRPLAGYNEQFF.

The chain combines TRBV19 with TRBJ2-6; TCRdb lists TRBD1, though no DNA is available to test this call. The CDR3 has 17 residues. The germline gives CDR1 LNHDA, CDR2 SQIVND (reference sequence). The CDR3 here is CASSWDRGDSGANVLTF.

This sequence joins TRBV4-1 and TRBJ1-4. Looked up from germline, CDR1 is MGHRA and CDR2 is YSYEKL. CDR3 length: 12 residues. The CDR3 protein is CASSQGAEKLFF.

The gene calls are TRBV10-1 and TRBJ1-4. The CDR3 extends over 16 amino acids. The germline gives CDR1 WNHNN, CDR2 SYGVQD (reference sequence). The CDR3 here is CASSETQTATNEKLFF.

The chain employs TRBV7-9 and TRBJ2-1; TCRdb returns TRBD2, unconfirmable since there is no DNA. Germline-derived CDR1 and CDR2 are SEHNR and FQNEAQ (reference sequence). The CDR3 covers 16 residues. CDR3 sequence: CASSNVGTSGSNEQFF.

The rearrangement joins TRBV20-1 to TRBJ2-4; TCRdb gives TRBD2 as the D gene, but with no DNA this cannot be confirmed. Germline V CDR1 and CDR2: DFQATT, SNEGSKA (reference sequence). The CDR3 has 15 amino acids. CDR3 residues: CSARDRTMAKNIQYF.

The chain links TRBV18 to TRBJ1-1; absent DNA, TCRdb's TRBD1 call cannot be checked. CDR1 KGHSH and CDR2 LQKENI come from the germline V gene. The CDR3 covers 14 residues. CDR3 protein: CASSPRRTNTEAFF.

This chain joins TRBV24-1 and TRBJ2-3; TCRdb picks TRBD2, but there is no DNA to check that call. Germline CDR1 reads KGHDR; CDR2 reads SFDVKD. CDR3 size: 17 residues. CDR3 loop: CATSDPGGAGGTDTQYF.

The chain carries TRBV10-3 and TRBJ1-1; TCRdb gives TRBD1 as the D gene, but with no DNA this cannot be confirmed. Per germline, CDR1 ENHRY and CDR2 SYGVKD. This CDR3 spans 12 amino acids. This CDR3 reads CAISDRVTEAFF.

The chain links TRBV6-1 to TRBJ1-2; TCRdb proposes TRBD1, but this gene call is untestable without DNA. From germline, CDR1 is MNHNS and CDR2 SASEGT. This CDR3 is 15 amino acids long. CDR3 region: CASSTGTPPGYGYTF.

The chain couples TRBV10-3 to TRBJ2-2; there is no DNA to check the TCRdb D call of TRBD2. The CDR3 consists of 15 residues. In germline, CDR1 is ENHRY, CDR2 SYGVKD. The CDR3 here is CAISSSGSPTGELFF.

This chain uses TRBV20-1 with TRBJ2-7; absent DNA, TCRdb's TRBD2 call cannot be checked. CDR1 and CDR2 from the germline V gene are DFQATT and SNEGSKA (reference sequence). The CDR3 sequence is 16 residues long. CDR3 loop: CSARDNSGRGTYEQYF.

V and J are TRBV6-1 and TRBJ2-1; TCRdb returns TRBD2, unconfirmable since there is no DNA. The CDR3 loop spans 15 amino acids. The germline gives CDR1 MNHNS, CDR2 SASEGT. CDR3 region: CASSFSRTWVDEQFF.